The 25 T cell receptor beta chains below were found in one sample sequenced in a study of blood T cell repertoires in COVID-19. Profiling relied on immunoSEQ multiplex PCR, and the TCRdb table lists in-frame clones only, not all of them. Of about 100,000 clones listed, about 91% were seen once; the top ten hold roughly 6.6%. The sequenced sample was peripheral blood. Every receptor here comes from a man aged 50 to 59 with active or convalescent COVID-19.

This clone was counted once. V and J are TRBV9 and TRBJ2-5; D gene ambiguous. V was clipped by 3 bases and J by 2 bases, with 2 bases between them. This CDR3 region has 11 residues. Germline CDR1 reads SGDLS; CDR2 reads YYNGEE. The CDR3 loop reads CASSAQETQYF. The CDR3 DNA reads as TGTGCCAGCAGCGCTCAAGAGACCCAGTACTTC. The variable domain in full, completed from reference TRBV9 and TRBJ2-5, reads DSGVTQTPKHLITATGQRVTLRCSPRSGDLSVYWYQQSLDQGLQFLIQYYNGEERAKGNILERFSAQQFPDLHSELNLSSLELGDSALYFCASSAQETQYFGPGTRLLVL.

This clone appeared a single time. The rearrangement joins TRBV27 to TRBJ2-3, with 7 bases lining up with TRBD2. Trimming at V came to 6 bases and at J to 2 bases, leaving 2 bases not matched to a gene. Germline-derived CDR1 and CDR2 are MNHEY and SMNVEV (reference sequence). This CDR3 is 13 amino acids long. CDR3 DNA sequence: TGTGCCAGCAGACTAGCGAACACAGATACGCAGTATTTT. This sequence encodes CASRLANTDTQYF.

J is TRBJ2-5 and V is TRBV27; a possible D gene is TRBD2 (6 bases). CDR3 length: 16 amino acids. Germline V gene data show CDR1 as MNHEY and CDR2 as SMNVEV (reference sequence). The V gene lost 5 bases and the J gene lost 2 bases, with 18 bases spanning the gap. CDR3 DNA: TGTGCCAGCAGTCCCGAGGGGAGGCAGGGTCAAGAGACCCAGTACTTC. This gives the protein CASSPEGRQGQETQYF.

This clone was detected a few times. The chain combines TRBV27 with TRBJ1-2, with 8 bases fitting TRBD1. V shed 5 bases, J shed 7 bases, and the junction held 9 bases outside the gene matches. The CDR3 covers 14 residues. The germline V gene has CDR1 MNHEY and CDR2 SMNVEV (reference sequence). The CDR3 is CASSPRQGHIGYTF. CDR3 nucleotide sequence: TGTGCCAGCAGTCCCAGACAGGGGCATATTGGCTACACCTTC.

The CDR3 DNA is TGTGCCAGCACCCGGGACATAAATTCACCCCTCCACTTT. This encodes CASTRDINSPLHF. The chain joins TRBV12-3 or TRBV12-4 to TRBJ1-6; D might be TRBD1 (6 bases). V lost 7 bases and J 7 bases, leaving 11 bases between the germline ends. The CDR3 is 13 amino acids.

Here the CDR3 DNA reads TGTGCCAGCAGCGAAACCAGGATCTATGGCTACACCTTC. This gives the protein CASSETRIYGYTF. This chain uses TRBV7-2 with TRBJ1-2, with D hard to call. V lost 5 bases, J lost 4 bases, and 11 bases lay in between. Germline V gene lookup returns CDR1 SGHTA and CDR2 FQGNSA. CDR3 length: 13 amino acids. Together with reference TRBV7-2 and TRBJ1-2, the CDR3 gives the full variable domain: GAGVSQSPSNKVTEKGKDVELRCDPISGHTALYWYRQSLGQGLEFLIYFQGNSAPDKSGLPSDRFSAERTGGSVSTLTIQRTQQEDSAVYLCASSETRIYGYTFGSGTRLTVV.

The chain couples TRBV9 to TRBJ2-7, with 9 bases that match TRBD2. With V trimmed by 4 bases and J by 6 bases, 5 bases remained unmatched. The CDR3 covers 13 residues. Looked up from germline, CDR1 is SGDLS and CDR2 is YYNGEE. CDR3 coding DNA: TGTGCCAGCAGCCCAATGGGACTAGCCGAGCAGTACTTC. Protein product: CASSPMGLAEQYF.

The CDR3 coding sequence is TGCGCCAGCAGCTTGGTTCTAGCGGGGAGCACAGATACGCAGTATTTT. It specifies CASSLVLAGSTDTQYF. V and J are TRBV5-1 and TRBJ2-3; TRBD2 matches 9 bases. Germline lookup yields CDR1 SGHRS and CDR2 YFSETQ. Trimming took 0 bases from V and 0 from J; bases not matched to a gene: 2. The CDR3 extends over 16 amino acids. Full variable domain (remainder filled in from reference TRBV5-1 and TRBJ2-3): KAGVTQTPRYLIKTRGQQVTLSCSPISGHRSVSWYQQTPGQGLQFLFEYFSETQRNKGNFPGRFSGRQFSNSRSEMNVSTLELGDSALYLCASSLVLAGSTDTQYFGPGTRLTVL.

The CDR3 bases are TGTGCCAGCTCAGCACAGGGGGCCAGTCAGCCCCAGCATTTT. Translating gives CASSAQGASQPQHF. The chain joins TRBV18 to TRBJ1-5; 9 bases fit TRBD1. V lost 5 bases to trimming and J lost 6 bases; unmatched junction nucleotides: 5. CDR1 and CDR2 from the germline V gene are KGHSH and LQKENI. This CDR3 contains 14 residues. The full variable domain, its missing parts supplied by reference TRBV18 and TRBJ1-5, is NAGVMQNPRHLVRRRGQEARLRCSPMKGHSHVYWYRQLPEEGLKFMVYLQKENIIDESGMPKERFSAEFPKEGPSILRIQQVVRGDSAAYFCASSAQGASQPQHFGDGTRLSIL.

The chain is built from TRBV18 and TRBJ1-3; a possible D gene is TRBD1 (6 bases). The CDR3 totals 13 residues. From germline, CDR1 is KGHSH and CDR2 LQKENI. CDR3 sequence (DNA): TGTGGCCAACAGGGATCCTCTGGAAACACCATATATTTT. Translation: CGQQGSSGNTIYF. Using reference TRBV18 and TRBJ1-3 for the parts outside the CDR3, the full variable domain is NAGVMQNPRHLVRRRGQEARLRCSPMKGHSHVYWYRQLPEEGLKFMVYLQKENIIDESGMPKERFSAEFPKEGPSILRIQQVVRGDSAAYFCGQQGSSGNTIYFGEGSWLTVV.

J is TRBJ2-7 and V is TRBV15; TRBD2 matches 8 bases. This CDR3 has 14 residues. CDR1 and CDR2 (germline): LNHNV, YYDKDF (reference sequence). V shed 5 bases and J 2 bases; nucleotides not matched to a gene: 5. The CDR3 here is CATSRGGLAYEQYF. The CDR3 nucleotides are TGTGCCACCAGCCGGGGGGGACTGGCCTACGAGCAGTACTTC.

V gene TRBV7-9 combines with J gene TRBJ2-1; the match to TRBD2 covers 7 bases. CDR1 is SEHNR and CDR2 is FQNEAQ in the germline V gene (reference sequence). This CDR3 spans 14 amino acids. Trimming at V came to 4 bases and at J to 4 bases, leaving 4 bases not matched to a gene. The CDR3 spells CASSYLAVYNEQFF. The CDR3 nucleotides read TGTGCCAGCAGCTACCTAGCGGTATACAATGAGCAGTTCTTC.

The rearrangement joins TRBV7-9 to TRBJ1-6; 8 nucleotides agree with TRBD1. After removal of 5 bases from V and 8 bases from J, the junction contained 5 bases not matched to a gene. The CDR3 runs to 14 residues. Germline V gene sequence: CDR1 SEHNR, CDR2 FQNEAQ (reference sequence). In DNA, the CDR3 is TGTGCCAGCAGCGGACAGGGTACGGATTCACCCCTCCACTTT. Encoded protein: CASSGQGTDSPLHF.

This clone was observed once. The chain is built from TRBV21-1 and TRBJ2-2; the table's D call TRBD1 went unverified against the DNA. TRBV21-1 is an annotated pseudogene. The CDR3 contains 16 residues. The CDR3 DNA reads TGTGCCAGCAGAAACCACAGGGGGCAAAACACCGGGGAGCTGTTTTTT. Its protein product is CASRNHRGQNTGELFF.

V and J are TRBV30 and TRBJ2-3; possibly TRBD2 for D (5 bases). CDR3 size: 13 residues. The germline V gene has CDR1 GTSNPN and CDR2 SVGIG (reference sequence). Trimming pared 5 bases from V and 6 bases from J, leaving 15 bases between. DNA for the CDR3: TGTGCCTGGGAGAGCCTAGCCGCGGATACGCAGTATTTT. This gives the protein CAWESLAADTQYF.

This rearrangement joins TRBV6-1 to TRBJ2-2; D may be TRBD1 (6 bases). CDR1 is MNHNS and CDR2 is SASEGT in the germline V gene. The CDR3 spans 16 residues. V lost 2 bases, J lost 5 bases, and 15 bases lay in between. The CDR3 region is CASSELRGRGTGELFF. The CDR3 region has the DNA TGTGCCAGCAGTGAACTTAGGGGGAGAGGTACCGGGGAGCTGTTTTTT.

This chain uses TRBV28 with TRBJ1-4; TRBD1 matches at 10 bases. J was trimmed by 8 bases and V by 5 bases; bases with no gene match: 8. The V gene's germline CDR1 is MDHEN and CDR2 SYDVKM. The CDR3 contains 15 residues. As DNA, the CDR3 is TGTGCCAGCAGTCCCCCGGGACAGGGGCAGGAAAAACTGTTTTTT. As protein: CASSPPGQGQEKLFF.

CDR3: CASSSESEQFF. Here the CDR3 DNA reads TGTGCCAGCAGTTCGGAGAGTGAGCAGTTCTTC. The V gene is TRBV28, the J gene TRBJ2-1, with D uncertain. This CDR3 has 11 residues. V shed 4 bases and J shed 9 bases, with 7 bases lying between them. From germline, CDR1 is MDHEN and CDR2 SYDVKM.

V is TRBV19 and J is TRBJ2-2; D unresolved. V was trimmed by 6 bases and J by 8 bases, leaving 10 bases between them. The CDR3 sequence is 12 residues long. Per germline, CDR1 LNHDA and CDR2 SQIVND (reference sequence). The CDR3 spells CASRPFGGELFF. The CDR3, as DNA: TGTGCCAGTAGGCCCTTCGGGGGGGAGCTGTTTTTT.

This clone was picked up one time. V is TRBV23-1 and J is TRBJ2-1; D gene ambiguous. TRBV23-1 is classed as an ORF, of uncertain function. CDR3 length: 12 residues. The V end was cut by 0 bases, the J end by 13 bases, with 10 bases between. This chain's CDR3 is CASSQSLARQFF. In nucleotides, the CDR3 is TGCGCCAGCAGTCAATCCTTGGCTAGACAGTTCTTC.

A single count supports this clone. The chain has TRBV6-5 and TRBJ1-1, with 7 bases fitting TRBD1. The V segment lost 6 bases and the J segment 5 bases; nucleotides outside the gene matches: 9. Germline V gene data show CDR1 as MNHEY and CDR2 as SVGAGI. The CDR3 sequence is 14 residues long. The CDR3 DNA reads as TGTGCCAGCAGGCCTCAGGGGGTGAGAACTGAAGCTTTCTTT. It is translated as CASRPQGVRTEAFF.

The chain has TRBV6-5 and TRBJ2-5, with 11 positions matching TRBD1. This CDR3 comprises 15 residues. Germline trimming cut 6 bases from V and 1 base from J; bases unmatched to any gene: 4. From germline, CDR1 is MNHEY and CDR2 SVGAGI. This chain's CDR3 is CASRAGTGGQETQYF. The CDR3 DNA follows: TGTGCCAGCAGGGCCGGGACAGGGGGCCAAGAGACCCAGTACTTC.

The rearrangement joins TRBV7-9 to TRBJ1-3; no firm D call. Germline V gene data show CDR1 as SEHNR and CDR2 as FQNEAQ (reference sequence). This CDR3 is built from 12 residues. V was clipped by 4 bases and J by 4 bases, with 5 bases between them. Here the CDR3 DNA reads TGTGCCAGCAGCTCCCGGGGAAACACCATATATTTT. The encoded protein is CASSSRGNTIYF.

V gene TRBV12-3 or TRBV12-4 combines with J gene TRBJ2-5, with D possibly matching TRBD1 (6 bases). The CDR3 spans 13 residues. V gave up 3 bases and J gave up 4 bases, with 9 bases separating them. The DNA for the CDR3 is TGTGCCAGCAGTTTCGGCAGGGGAGAGACCCAGTACTTC. This translates into CASSFGRGETQYF.

The rearrangement links TRBV6-5 to TRBJ1-6; no reliable D call. CDR1 is MNHEY and CDR2 is SVGAGI in the germline V gene. V was pared by 2 bases and J by 4 bases, with 9 bases between. The CDR3 is made up of 15 amino acids. The CDR3 here is CASSYDLEYNSPLHF. The DNA for the CDR3 is TGTGCCAGCAGTTACGATCTCGAGTATAATTCACCCCTCCACTTT.